Below are 18 T cell receptor beta chains sequenced from a single sample in a study of PD-1 blockade in classical Hodgkin lymphoma. Each patient relapsed following autologous stem cell transplantation, and prior brentuximab vedotin exposure differed. The table came from immunoSEQ multiplex PCR; TCRdb's copy has only in-frame clones and leaves some out. The sample yields 40,000 to 50,000 clones, roughly 73% seen once. The sequenced sample was peripheral blood mononuclear cells (PBMCs), obtained at baseline. These receptors all stem from a human donor with classical Hodgkin lymphoma.

The chain uses TRBV11-2 and TRBJ2-3; 9 nucleotides agree with TRBD2. The germline CDR1 and CDR2 sequences are SGHAT and FQNNGV. V lost 11 bases to trimming and J lost 5 bases; unmatched junction nucleotides: 14. The CDR3 loop spans 15 amino acids. The CDR3 DNA sequence: TGTGCCTCAAAGGTGGCGGGGGGGCCGGTAGATACGCAGTATTTT. Encoded protein: CASKVAGGPVDTQYF.

This clone was seen only a few times. The chain couples TRBV6-6 to TRBJ2-7, with D unclear. This CDR3 region has 13 residues. V was trimmed by 2 bases and J by 3 bases, leaving 8 bases between them. CDR1 MNHNY and CDR2 SVGAGI come from the germline V gene (reference sequence). CDR3 bases: TGTGCCAGCAGTTACGGGTCGCGCTACGAGCAGTACTTC. Residues: CASSYGSRYEQYF.

The sample holds a few counts of this clone. This chain joins TRBV4-3 and TRBJ1-6; D is uncertain. This CDR3 region has 12 residues. Looked up from germline, CDR1 is LGHNA and CDR2 is YSLEER. V lost 2 bases and J lost 7, with 3 bases in between. As DNA, the CDR3 is TGCGCCAGCAGCCAACAAAATTCACCCCTCCACTTT. This translates into CASSQQNSPLHF.

The V call is TRBV11-2, the J call TRBJ1-6; a weak D match, TRBD1 (5 bases). The CDR3 is 15 amino acids. The germline V gene has CDR1 SGHAT and CDR2 FQNNGV. V lost 3 bases and J lost 8, with 14 bases in between. This CDR3 reads CASSFVWGEDSPLHF. The CDR3 DNA follows: TGTGCCAGCAGCTTTGTGTGGGGCGAAGATTCACCCCTCCACTTT.

The chain has TRBV4-3 and TRBJ2-2, with TRBD2 matching over 9 bases. Unmatched junction bases numbered 5, after V lost 0 bases and J lost 6 bases. This CDR3 region has 16 residues. CDR1 is LGHNA, CDR2 YSLEER, per germline. The DNA of the CDR3 is TGCGCCAGCAGCCAAGATCGGACTAGCGAGCCCGGGGAGCTGTTTTTT. This encodes CASSQDRTSEPGELFF.

This chain links TRBV4-1 with TRBJ1-5; D not resolved. This CDR3 contains 13 residues. Trimming pared 0 bases from V and 9 bases from J, leaving 9 bases between. Germline CDR1 MGHRA, CDR2 YSYEKL. The CDR3 coding sequence is TGCGCCAGCAGCCAAGATATAGACGGGCCCCAGCATTTT. It is translated as CASSQDIDGPQHF.

With regard to this clone: Other DNA sequences in the same sample also yield this CDR3. The chain joins TRBV5-4 to TRBJ1-1, with 7 nucleotides matching TRBD1. This CDR3 has 13 amino acids. Germline trimming cut 4 bases from V and 1 base from J; bases unmatched to any gene: 1. Germline V gene sequence: CDR1 SGHNT, CDR2 YYREEE (reference sequence). The CDR3 here is CASSRTGNTEAFF. CDR3 in DNA: TGTGCCAGCAGCCGGACAGGGAACACTGAAGCTTTCTTT.

The sample holds a few counts of this clone. This chain uses TRBV29-1 with TRBJ2-5; TRBD1 aligns across 7 bases. Unmatched junction bases numbered 2, after V lost 3 bases and J lost 4 bases. The CDR3 extends over 12 amino acids. Germline V lookup: CDR1 SQVTM, CDR2 ANQGSEA. The CDR3 region is CSVDPGGETQYF. CDR3 DNA sequence: TGCAGCGTTGATCCAGGGGGAGAGACCCAGTACTTC.

This clone has just a few counts. The junction and the germline gene differ at one end; a read error may be behind it. V gene TRBV5-1 combines with J gene TRBJ2-7; 8 positions agree with TRBD2. This CDR3 contains 14 residues. Germline lookup yields CDR1 SGHRS and CDR2 YFSETQ. CDR3 sequence reads: CASSLGLEGYEQYF. The CDR3 nucleotides read TGCGCCAGCAGTTTGGGACTAGAAGGCTACGAGCAGTACTTC.

The chain carries TRBV6-5 and TRBJ1-4; D may be TRBD1 (5 bases). With 9 bases removed from V and 5 bases from J, the gap between germline ends came to 16 bases. Germline-derived CDR1 and CDR2 are MNHEY and SVGAGI. The CDR3 spans 14 residues. The CDR3 is CASGSTAENEKLFF. CDR3 DNA: TGTGCCAGTGGTTCGACAGCCGAGAATGAAAAACTGTTTTTT.

The DNA for the CDR3 is TGTGCCAGTAGAAAGACAGGGGGGTCCTACGAGCAGTACTTC. This sequence encodes CASRKTGGSYEQYF. This chain uses TRBV19 with TRBJ2-7, with 9 bases fitting TRBD1. There are 14 residues in the CDR3. J was trimmed by 1 base and V by 6 bases; bases with no gene match: 4. The germline CDR1 and CDR2 sequences are LNHDA and SQIVND (reference sequence).

The chain employs TRBV9 and TRBJ1-6; D ambiguous. Looked up from germline, CDR1 is SGDLS and CDR2 is YYNGEE. The CDR3 runs to 16 residues. Trimming shortened V by 0 bases and J by 4 bases, and 11 bases separated the two germline ends. CDR3 residues: CASSVAAVAYNSPLHF. CDR3 DNA sequence: TGTGCCAGCAGCGTAGCGGCAGTTGCTTATAATTCACCCCTCCACTTT.

This sequence joins TRBV7-2 and TRBJ1-6; 7 nucleotides align to TRBD1. This CDR3 region has 15 residues. Germline CDR1 and CDR2: SGHTA and FQGNSA. V lost 1 base, J lost 6 bases, and 3 bases stayed unmatched. This CDR3 is CASSLDRGGNSPLHF. Written as DNA, the CDR3 is TGTGCCAGCAGCTTAGACAGGGGAGGTAATTCACCCCTCCACTTT.

The chain carries TRBV2 and TRBJ2-7; no clear D gene. Trimming shortened V by 6 bases and J by 2 bases, and 20 bases separated the two germline ends. The CDR3 length is 16 residues. The germline gives CDR1 SNHLY, CDR2 FYNNEI. This CDR3 is CASSVSVKQSPYEQYF. DNA for the CDR3: TGTGCCAGCAGCGTATCGGTGAAACAGAGCCCCTACGAGCAGTACTTC.

This sequence joins TRBV5-4 and TRBJ1-3; no firm D call. The CDR3 has 14 residues. Germline V gene sequence: CDR1 SGHNT, CDR2 YYREEE (reference sequence). The germline V and J ends were trimmed by 3 bases and 2 bases, with 9 bases remaining between them. CDR3 in amino acids: CASSSPIAGNTIYF. The CDR3 DNA follows: TGTGCCAGCAGCTCCCCAATAGCTGGAAACACCATATATTTT.

This clone was counted only a few times. The rearrangement links TRBV10-1 to TRBJ2-3; D possibly corresponds to TRBD2 (6 bases). Germline V gives CDR1 WNHNN, CDR2 SYGVQD (reference sequence). This CDR3 is 14 amino acids long. V was cut by 0 bases and J by 6 bases, with 10 bases left in between. In nucleotides, the CDR3 is TGCGCCAGCAGTGAGTCGCGGGGCGGGGATACGCAGTATTTT. This sequence encodes CASSESRGGDTQYF.

This chain connects TRBV5-6 to TRBJ1-5, with 7 bases aligning to TRBD1. The CDR3 runs to 14 residues. Per the germline V gene, CDR1 is SGHDT and CDR2 is YYEEEE. The V and J ends lost 2 bases and 6 bases, in that order; junction bases with no gene match: 5. CDR3 nucleotides: TGTGCCAGCAGCTTACGACAGGGAAGTCAGCCCCAGCATTTT. Protein sequence: CASSLRQGSQPQHF.

CDR3 amino acids: CASSYRDAGSNEQFF. In DNA, the CDR3 is TGTGCCAGCAGTTACCGGGACGCGGGGAGCAATGAGCAGTTCTTC. The J gene is TRBJ2-1, the V gene TRBV6-5; D may be TRBD2 (6 bases). Germline CDR1 is MNHEY and CDR2 is SVGAGI. The CDR3 is 15 amino acids. Trimming left V 2 bases short and J 6 bases short, with 14 bases between.